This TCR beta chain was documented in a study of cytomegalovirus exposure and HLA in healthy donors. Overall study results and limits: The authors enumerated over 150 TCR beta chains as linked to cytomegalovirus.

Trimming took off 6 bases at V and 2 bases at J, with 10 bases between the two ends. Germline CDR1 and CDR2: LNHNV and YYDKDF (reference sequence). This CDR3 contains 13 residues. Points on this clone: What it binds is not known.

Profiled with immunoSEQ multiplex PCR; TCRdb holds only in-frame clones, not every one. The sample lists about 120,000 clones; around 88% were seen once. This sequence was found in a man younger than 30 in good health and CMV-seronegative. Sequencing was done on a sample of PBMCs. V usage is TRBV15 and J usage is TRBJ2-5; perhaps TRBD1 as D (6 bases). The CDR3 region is CATRETGQETQYF. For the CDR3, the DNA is TGTGCCACCAGAGAGACAGGTCAAGAGACCCAGTACTTC.